This T cell receptor beta chain derives from a study of blood T cells in healthy people across ages. From germline, CDR1 is SEHNR and CDR2 FQNEAQ (reference sequence). The CDR3 runs 15 residues. Losses at the gene ends were 6 bases for V and 6 bases for J; bases not matched to a gene: 7. Whole-study findings and limits: PBMCs were not sorted, which prevented a conclusive comparison of naive versus antigen-experienced cells.

About this clonotype itself: What it binds is unknown.

The use of a sample-barcoded 5' primer and a J-beta primer mix characterized a second PCR of about 7 to 12 cycles. From the 5' RACE reads, TCRdb called clonotypes with MiXCR, one entry per CDR3 protein. The repertoire holds 800,000 to 950,000 distinct CDR3 sequences, around 48% seen once, with 13% in the top ten. Source material: blood. The sequence was obtained from a man aged 25 to 40 in good health. The chain combines TRBV7-9 with TRBJ2-1; TRBD2 matches at 11 bases. The CDR3 is CASSQLAGVRNEQFF. In DNA form, the CDR3 reads TGTGCCAGCAGTCAACTAGCGGGGGTTCGCAATGAGCAGTTCTTC.